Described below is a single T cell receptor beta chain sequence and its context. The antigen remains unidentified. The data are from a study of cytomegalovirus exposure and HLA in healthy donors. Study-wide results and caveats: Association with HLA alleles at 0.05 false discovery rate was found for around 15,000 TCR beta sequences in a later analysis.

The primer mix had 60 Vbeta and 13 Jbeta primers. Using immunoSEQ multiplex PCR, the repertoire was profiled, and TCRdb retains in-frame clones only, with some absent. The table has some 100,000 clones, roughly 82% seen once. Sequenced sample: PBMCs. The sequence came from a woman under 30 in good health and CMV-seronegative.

CDR3 coding DNA: TGTGCCAGTAGGAGGACAGGGACCTACGAGCAGTACTTC. It is translated as CASRRTGTYEQYF. The rearrangement links TRBV19 to TRBJ2-7; TRBD1 aligns across 8 bases. Germline CDR1 and CDR2: LNHDA and SQIVND (reference sequence). Unmatched junction bases numbered 3, after V lost 6 bases and J lost 2 bases. The CDR3 sequence is 13 residues long.